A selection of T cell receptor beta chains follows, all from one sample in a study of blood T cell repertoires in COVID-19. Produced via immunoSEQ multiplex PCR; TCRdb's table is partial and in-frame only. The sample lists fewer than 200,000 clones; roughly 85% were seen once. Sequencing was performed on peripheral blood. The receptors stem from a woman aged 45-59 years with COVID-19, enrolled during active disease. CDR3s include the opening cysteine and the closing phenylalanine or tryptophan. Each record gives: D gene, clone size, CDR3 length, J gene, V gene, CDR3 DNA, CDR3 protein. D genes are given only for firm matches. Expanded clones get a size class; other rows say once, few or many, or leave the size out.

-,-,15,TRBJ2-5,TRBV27,TGTGCCAGCACTTCGCAGGGCGCAGGGCAAGAGACCCAGTACTTC,CASTSQGAGQETQYF
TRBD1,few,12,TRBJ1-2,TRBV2,TGTGCCAGCAGTGAAACAGGGGGAGGCTACACCTTC,CASSETGGGYTF
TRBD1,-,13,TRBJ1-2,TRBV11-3,TGTGCCAGCAGCTTACAGGGGGCGCGGGGCTACACCTTC,CASSLQGARGYTF
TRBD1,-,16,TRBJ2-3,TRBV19,TGTGCCAGTAGTACATGGACAGGGGGTACGTACGATACGCAGTATTTT,CASSTWTGGTYDTQYF
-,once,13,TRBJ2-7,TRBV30,TGTGCCTGGAGTGTAGAACGGGGATACGAGCAGTACTTC,CAWSVERGYEQYF
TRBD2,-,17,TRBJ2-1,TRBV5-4,TGTGCCAGCAGCTTGGGGTCTAGCGGGGGGTCCTACAATGAGCAGTTCTTC,CASSLGSSGGSYNEQFF
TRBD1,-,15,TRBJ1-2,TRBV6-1,TGTGCCAGCAGTTCCCCCGGGACAGGGGTGCATGGCTACACCTTC,CASSSPGTGVHGYTF
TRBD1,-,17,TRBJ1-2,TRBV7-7,TGTGCCAGCAGCTTAGTAAACGCACAGGGGGCTAATGATGGCTACACCTTC,CASSLVNAQGANDGYTF
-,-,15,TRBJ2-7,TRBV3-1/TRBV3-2,TGTGCCAGCAGCCGCGCTGACAGTGACCCCTACGAGCAGTACTTC,CASSRADSDPYEQYF
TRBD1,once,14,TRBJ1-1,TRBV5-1,TGCGCCAGCAGCGGTACAGGGGTAGACACTGAAGCTTTCTTT,CASSGTGVDTEAFF
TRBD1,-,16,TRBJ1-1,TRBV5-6,TGTGCCAGCAGCTTGTTGCGGGGACAGGGTGTCGCTGAAGCTTTCTTT,CASSLLRGQGVAEAFF
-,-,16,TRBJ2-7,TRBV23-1,TGCGCCAGCAGTCAATCGGAACAGATCGACTCCTACGAGCAGTACTTC,CASSQSEQIDSYEQYF
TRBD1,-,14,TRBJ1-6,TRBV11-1,TGTGCCAGCAGCGACAGGGGAGGGAATTCACCCCTCCACTTT,CASSDRGGNSPLHF
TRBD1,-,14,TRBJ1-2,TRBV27,TGTGCCAGCAGTTTAGACAGGGGCGGATATGGCTACACCTTC,CASSLDRGGYGYTF
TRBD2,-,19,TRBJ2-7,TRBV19,TGTGCCAGTAGTGGTCGGGGGGCTAGCGGGGGCCGAAGCTCCTACGAGCAGTACTTC,CASSGRGASGGRSSYEQYF
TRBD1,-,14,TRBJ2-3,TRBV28,TGTGCCAGCAGCCCCGGGACAGGGTTACATACGCAGTATTTT,CASSPGTGLHTQYF
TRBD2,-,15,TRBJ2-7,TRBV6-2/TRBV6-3,TGTGCCAGCAGTTCCCCTGTGACTAGCTCTTACGAGCAGTACTTC,CASSSPVTSSYEQYF
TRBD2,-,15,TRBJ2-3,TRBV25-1,TGTGCCAGCAGCAGATTAGCGGGGGGCACAGATACGCAGTATTTT,CASSRLAGGTDTQYF
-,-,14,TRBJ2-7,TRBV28,TGTGCCAGCAGTCCCCGCGGGGGCCCCTACGAGCAGTACTTC,CASSPRGGPYEQYF
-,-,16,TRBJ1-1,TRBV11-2,TGTGCCAGCAGCCCAACCTACAGGGCTCTGAACACTGAAGCTTTCTTT,CASSPTYRALNTEAFF
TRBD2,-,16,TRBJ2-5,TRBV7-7,TGTGCTAGCAGCAACCTGCTAGCGGGGGGTATGGAGACCCAGTACTTC,CASSNLLAGGMETQYF
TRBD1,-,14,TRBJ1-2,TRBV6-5,TGTGCCAGCAGTTACGGAACAGGGGGCTATGGCTACACCTTC,CASSYGTGGYGYTF
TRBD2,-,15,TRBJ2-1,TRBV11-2,TGTGCCAGCAGCTTCCAGCGGGGGAGCTACAATGAGCAGTTCTTC,CASSFQRGSYNEQFF
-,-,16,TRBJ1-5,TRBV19,TGTGCCAGTAGTCCCCGGGGGGGGCCGGGCAATCAGCCCCAGCATTTT,CASSPRGGPGNQPQHF
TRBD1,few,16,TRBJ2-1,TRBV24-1,TGTGCCACCAGTGACCCGGACAGGGGGCGTGGGAATGAGCAGTTCTTC,CATSDPDRGRGNEQFF
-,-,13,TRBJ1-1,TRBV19,TGTGCCAGTAGTTCAATAGGGGGTACTGAAGCTTTCTTT,CASSSIGGTEAFF